A selection of T cell receptor beta chains follows, all from one sample in a study of shared clonotypes between healthy human individuals. Repertoires were generated with immunoSEQ multiplex PCR, while TCRdb's copy carries only in-frame clones and drops some. The data contain about 980,000 clones, 70% to 85% of them singletons. What was sequenced was memory CD4+ T cells sorted from blood. The receptor set was obtained from a man aged 18 to 30 in good health. The conserved cysteine and the conserved F or W are not part of the CDR3 here. A clone size is listed for some rows: how often the clone was seen (once, few, many), or a class if it is expanded.

cdr3_length	j_call	v_call	clone_size	cdr3_aa
19	TRBJ2-4	TRBV5-1	few	ASTLLPPGRQGGTGTGIQY
9	TRBJ2-1	TRBV11-3	-	ASSASDEQF
17	TRBJ1-6	TRBV14	-	ASSRTGQRFSSYNSPLH
13	TRBJ2-2	TRBV7-9	-	ASSARTLTTGELF
12	TRBJ2-1	TRBV5-1	-	ASRVGTPYNEQF
12	TRBJ2-3	TRBV11-2	many	ASSLEGLADTQY
12	TRBJ2-7	TRBV2	once	ASSLDRGSYEQY
14	TRBJ2-4	TRBV21-1	-	ASSSNRDNGKNIQY
12	TRBJ2-1	TRBV7-3	-	ASSLYTGGNEQF
13	TRBJ1-5	TRBV6-1	-	ASSEGSYSNQPQH
12	TRBJ1-3	TRBV11-2	-	ASSLIGGGNTIY
12	TRBJ2-7	TRBV28	-	ASSLVGHSYEQY
13	TRBJ1-1	TRBV28	-	ASSLPQTVNTEAF
12	TRBJ1-2	TRBV6-5	-	ASSDLRDQWGYT
11	TRBJ1-3	TRBV5-1	-	ASSSDPGNTIY
14	TRBJ2-4	TRBV30	-	AWSVLGAIAKNIQY
12	TRBJ2-7	TRBV27	-	ASSSRGGAREQY
12	TRBJ2-5	TRBV11-2	-	ASSFGQLQETQY
13	TRBJ2-1	TRBV5-6	-	ASSLVGTGDNEQF
10	TRBJ1-2	TRBV19	-	ASSIQTSGYT
11	TRBJ1-5	TRBV2	few	ASTSENNQPQH
13	TRBJ1-6	TRBV15	-	ATSRDRDRDSPLH
13	TRBJ2-7	TRBV7-8	-	ASSLGRTGAYEQY
12	TRBJ1-2	TRBV5-4	-	ASSIRPSAPGYT
11	TRBJ2-5	TRBV6-6	-	ASSYQGQETQY
11	TRBJ1-2	TRBV7-2	-	ASSLAGIYGYT
13	TRBJ1-3	TRBV4-1	-	ASRQGGGVGNTIY
10	TRBJ2-1	TRBV2	-	ASRGLHREQF
13	TRBJ2-2	TRBV19	few	ASSVAMALGGELF
11	TRBJ1-2	TRBV30	-	AWSAGTNYGYT
12	TRBJ2-5	TRBV10-2	-	ASSAAGAQETQY
11	TRBJ1-1	TRBV5-1	-	ASSGRGKTEAF
13	TRBJ1-6	TRBV5-1	-	ASSLPGDGRSPLH